This T cell receptor (beta chain) was captured in a study of OX40 agonist ivuxolimab in advanced cancers. CDR3 size: 17 residues. Germline V lookup: CDR1 SGHRS, CDR2 YFSETQ. Trimming cost V 4 bases and J 2 bases, with 19 bases left between them. Worth noting for this clone: Its antigen is unidentified.

Findings and limits, study-wide: Some patients who did not respond also had low normalized T-cell clonal expansion.

TCRdb's table, derived via immunoSEQ multiplex PCR, lists solely in-frame clones and lacks some. The table lists about 80,000 clones, 84% of them singletons, with 20% to 25% in the top ten. The chain combines TRBV5-1 with TRBJ1-5; a possible D gene is TRBD1 (5 bases). This specimen was CD4+ or CD8+ T cells sorted from blood, taken in a trial of the OX40 agonist ivuxolimab. This clonotype was obtained from an adult with an advanced solid tumor such as melanoma, head and neck, liver or kidney cancer. CDR3 region: CASSPNPTGPGNQPQHF. DNA of the CDR3: TGCGCCAGCAGCCCAAACCCCACAGGTCCAGGCAATCAGCCCCAGCATTTT.